This note documents a single T cell receptor beta chain sequence. What this receptor recognizes is not known. Base qualities are not recorded, but no much larger clone differs from it by a single base. The data were taken from a study of radiation and T cells in renal cell carcinoma (dated by TCRdb to the early 2020s). At the level of the whole study: In total, 53 samples underwent TCR beta sequencing: roughly 26 tumors plus 27 peripheral blood samples. The last blood draw happened 4 weeks after radiation, timed to coincide with nephrectomy. A total of 4,016,671 unique CDR3 nucleotide sequences, encoding roughly 2.7 million unique CDR3 amino acid sequences, were found across all 50 or so samples.

Results and caveats for the whole study, not just this receptor: In blood, the top tumor clonotypes increased from baseline to 2 weeks after radiation and then shrank by 4 weeks, which suggests a temporary expansion of tumor-resident clones. The single-armed trial design could not address effects of radiation dose or scheduling on the TCR repertoire. No pretreatment tumor biopsies were available, so the baseline intratumoral presence of clonotypes could not be determined. Changes in the blood repertoire were not tracked past 4 weeks after treatment.

What this sample's time point label stands for: blood 4 weeks post-SBRT, at nephrectomy. The sample's treatment or condition, from its label and the paper: 15 Gy SBRT to primary tumor, nephrectomy 4 weeks later. Samples were obtained from a clinical trial, in which 15 Gy stereotactic body radiation therapy was delivered to primary renal cell carcinomas and nephrectomy was performed 4 weeks later. Serial peripheral blood from radiation-treated patients was sampled at baseline, 2 weeks and 4 weeks after SBRT to track tumor-enriched clonotypes. All patients had renal cell carcinoma with clear cell pathology. Genomic DNA for TCR sequencing was prepared using the QIAamp DNA Blood Mini Kit (Qiagen). The analyses included just those samples that passed every quality control check. The CDR3 measures 13 amino acids from cysteine to phenylalanine. Of the read, only the CDR3 DNA is kept; its 39 bases are in frame from base 1. Germline trimming amounts to 6 bases on V and 9 bases on J, with 6 as the count of junction bases outside the gene matches. CDR1 and CDR2, per the germline V gene, are MNHEY and SVGAGI.

Following the manufacturer's recommendations, the immunoSEQ kit was used to generate TCR beta libraries from genomic DNA. For library preparation, a first multiplex PCR was performed with proprietary primers, followed by a second PCR in which unique barcodes were added, and bead cleanups were performed after each round. A positive control reaction and a negative control reaction, both provided in the kit, were run with every batch of samples. The final libraries underwent checking on an Agilent 4200 TapeStation D1000 ScreenTape, volumetric pooling, and quantification by qPCR. Sequencing was performed on an Illumina NextSeq500 using a MidOutput 150-cycle cartridge, with 156 Read1 cycles, 15 Index1 cycles, and the kit custom primers. The pooled library was loaded at 1.0 pM with approximately 18% PhiX control spiked in. As for the original processing: Vendor-processed data were analyzed in R, with a clonotype defined as all T cells sharing the same CDR3 nucleotide sequence. In the clone abundance analyses, frequencies in each sample were normalized to that sample's 10,000 most abundant clones. Public T cell clones, which averaged fewer than five per sample, were removed prior to analysis. Tumor-enriched clonotypes and baseline blood-enriched clonotypes were defined as those with an abundance difference of at least 32-fold between compartments. Clonotypes expanded or contracted between blood time points were identified with a beta-binomial differential abundance model. The Baroni-Urbani and Buser coefficient was used to measure tumor-blood repertoire similarity, and groups were compared with two-tailed Wilcoxon tests in R. Drawn from immuneACCESS, this table holds only the in-frame rearrangements with V and J called that TCRdb kept. Clones are partly lost; checked studies trace under half to an unresolved V gene and leave the rest unexplained. V and J calls and clone size come straight from that table; D and trimming were deduced from the DNA. In all, the sample holds about 78,000 clones, and 80% to 90% of those were seen once. Approximately 6% of the sample is in the top ten clones.

This chain joins TRBV6-5 to TRBJ2-1, with 9 central nucleotides matching TRBD1. The sample consisted of blood, taken from a patient whose treatment included radiotherapy and nephrectomy. The source of this sequence is a woman aged 70 to 79 with renal cell carcinoma. The CDR3 reads CASSRTGEGEQFF. The DNA sequence reads TGTGCCAGCAGCCGGACAGGGGAGGGTGAGCAGTTCTTC.